The T cell receptor (beta chain) described here comes from a study of T cells after yellow fever vaccination. Production of TCR cDNA was by 5'RACE template switching, which also added a universal primer site and UMIs. Using its own MiXCR run on the 5' RACE reads, TCRdb lists one record per CDR3 protein. The sample has 300,000 to 400,000 distinct CDR3 sequences; around an eighth are singletons. This clonotype was counted between two and nine times. Trimming at V came to 0 bases and at J to 2 bases, leaving 3 bases not matched to a gene. Per germline, CDR1 GTSNPN and CDR2 SVGIG (reference sequence). The CDR3 consists of 14 residues.

The specimen was CD4+ T cells sorted from PBMCs, collected 15 days after the yellow fever booster vaccination. The chain has TRBV30 and TRBJ1-2; 7 positions agree with TRBD1. This TCR was sampled from a man aged 18 to 29 who received the YFV17D yellow fever vaccine. The CDR3 sequence: CAWSVGQANYGYTF. The CDR3 coding sequence is TGTGCCTGGAGTGTAGGACAGGCCAACTATGGCTACACCTTC.